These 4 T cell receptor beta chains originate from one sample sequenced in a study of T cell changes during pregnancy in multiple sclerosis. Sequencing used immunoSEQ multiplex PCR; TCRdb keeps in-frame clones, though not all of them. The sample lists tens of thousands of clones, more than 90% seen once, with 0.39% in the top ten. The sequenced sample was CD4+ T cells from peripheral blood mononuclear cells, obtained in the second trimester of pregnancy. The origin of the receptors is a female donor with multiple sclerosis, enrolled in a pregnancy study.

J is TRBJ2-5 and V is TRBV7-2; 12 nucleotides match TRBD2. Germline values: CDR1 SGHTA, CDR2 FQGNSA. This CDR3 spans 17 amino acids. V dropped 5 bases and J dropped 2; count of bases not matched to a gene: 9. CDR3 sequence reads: CASSPIGTSGPQETQYF. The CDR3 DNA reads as TGTGCCAGCAGCCCAATAGGGACTAGCGGGCCTCAAGAGACCCAGTACTTC.

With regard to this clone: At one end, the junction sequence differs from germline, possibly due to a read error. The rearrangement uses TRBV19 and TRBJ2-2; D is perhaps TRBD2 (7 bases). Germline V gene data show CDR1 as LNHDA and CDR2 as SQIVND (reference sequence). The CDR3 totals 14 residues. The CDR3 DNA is TGTGCCAGTAGGATAGGGGGGGACACCGGGGAGCTGTTTTTT. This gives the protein CASRIGGDTGELFF.

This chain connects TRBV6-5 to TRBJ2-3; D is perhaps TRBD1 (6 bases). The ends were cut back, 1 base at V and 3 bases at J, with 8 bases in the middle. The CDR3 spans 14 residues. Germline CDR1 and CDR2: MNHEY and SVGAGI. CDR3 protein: CASSYLGATDTQYF. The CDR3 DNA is TGTGCCAGCAGTTACTTGGGGGCTACAGATACGCAGTATTTT.

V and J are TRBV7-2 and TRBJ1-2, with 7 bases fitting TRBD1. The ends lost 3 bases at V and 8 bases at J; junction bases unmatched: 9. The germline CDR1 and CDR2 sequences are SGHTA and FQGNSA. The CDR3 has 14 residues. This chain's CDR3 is CASSFSIRGQGYTF. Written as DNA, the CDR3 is TGTGCCAGCAGCTTTTCTATAAGGGGGCAAGGCTACACCTTC.